Listed here are 19 T cell receptor beta chains from one sample, sequenced in a study of T cells in Graves' hyperthyroidism and ophthalmopathy. The source material, RNA transcripts, was used to amplify TCR beta CDR3 regions. HTBI primers drove first-round RT-PCR of the TCR CDR3. TCRdb re-called the multiplex PCR reads through MiXCR, storing one row per CDR3 protein. Among roughly 510,000 distinct CDR3 sequences listed, roughly 20% were seen once. Specimen: blood. These receptors were obtained from a man aged 18 to 29 with Graves' hyperthyroidism.

This clonotype appeared many times. This rearrangement joins TRBV7-9 to TRBJ1-2; D is unresolved. Trimming stripped 1 base from V and 2 bases from J, with 8 bases between. The CDR3 runs to 14 residues. From germline, CDR1 is SEHNR and CDR2 FQNEAQ (reference sequence). The CDR3 here is CASSLGPGNYGYTF. The CDR3 nucleotides are TGTGCCAGCAGCTTAGGTCCGGGCAACTATGGCTACACCTTC.

This clonotype was recorded many times. This chain joins TRBV5-1 and TRBJ2-4, with 7 bases fitting TRBD2. V gave up 4 bases and J gave up 2 bases; unmatched junction bases: 3. Germline CDR1 and CDR2: SGHRS and YFSETQ. This CDR3 is 14 amino acids long. The CDR3 here is CASSEAGTKNIQYF. The CDR3 DNA reads TGCGCCAGCAGCGAAGCGGGGACCAAAAACATTCAGTACTTC.

V gene TRBV28 combines with J gene TRBJ1-5; possibly TRBD1 for D (6 bases). Trimming removed 5 bases at V and 5 bases at J, with 13 bases between. The length of the CDR3 is 14 residues. Per the germline V gene, CDR1 is MDHEN and CDR2 is SYDVKM. The CDR3 DNA reads as TGTGCCAGCAGTCCCCCTGACAGGTATCAGCCCCAGCATTTT. This encodes CASSPPDRYQPQHF.

The chain combines TRBV7-6 with TRBJ2-7; 10 bases align to TRBD1. After removal of 5 bases from V and 3 bases from J, the junction contained 7 bases not matched to a gene. CDR3 length: 15 amino acids. The germline CDR1 and CDR2 sequences are SGHVS and FNYEAQ. The CDR3 coding sequence is TGTGCCAGCAGCCCATCGGGACAGGGGTTCTACGAGCAGTACTTC. It is translated as CASSPSGQGFYEQYF.

In this sample, this clonotype turned up many times. V gene TRBV4-1 combines with J gene TRBJ1-3, with D unclear. CDR1 is MGHRA, CDR2 YSYEKL, per germline. The CDR3 has 16 amino acids. Trimming took off 3 bases at V and 0 bases at J, with 12 bases between the two ends. CDR3 in amino acids: CASSQPGRNSGNTIYF. In nucleotides, the CDR3 is TGCGCCAGCAGCCAGCCTGGACGGAACTCTGGAAACACCATATATTTT.

The chain joins TRBV28 to TRBJ2-6; TRBD2 agrees at 10 bases. Per the germline V gene, CDR1 is MDHEN and CDR2 is SYDVKM. V dropped 4 bases and J dropped 0; count of bases not matched to a gene: 6. The CDR3 runs 18 residues. The CDR3 nucleotides read TGTGCCAGCAGTTCGGGACTAGCGCTCAGCTCTGGGGCCAACGTCCTGACTTTC. Its translation: CASSSGLALSSGANVLTF.

This clonotype has at least ten counts. The chain has TRBV9 and TRBJ2-5, with 8 bases lining up with TRBD2. V gave up 3 bases and J gave up 3 bases; unmatched junction bases: 7. This CDR3 has 15 residues. The germline V gene encodes CDR1 SGDLS and CDR2 YYNGEE. The CDR3 nucleotides are TGTGCCAGCAGCGACCTCGGTAGCGGGGAAGAGACCCAGTACTTC. Amino acid sequence: CASSDLGSGEETQYF.

This clonotype was seen many times. The rearrangement joins TRBV20-1 to TRBJ2-7; TRBD2 is a possible D gene (6 bases). CDR1 DFQATT and CDR2 SNEGSKA come from the germline V gene (reference sequence). The V and J ends lost 5 bases and 0 bases respectively, with 14 bases between them. The CDR3 is 14 amino acids. CDR3 protein: CSAGLAGSSYEQYF. As DNA, the CDR3 is TGCAGTGCTGGGTTGGCCGGGAGCTCCTACGAGCAGTACTTC.

This clonotype was seen repeatedly, ten times or more. V is TRBV6-5 and J is TRBJ1-1; the D gene is possibly TRBD1 (5 bases). Between the trimmed V and J ends, which lost 6 bases and 1 base, there was a span of 15 bases. Germline CDR1 MNHEY, CDR2 SVGAGI. CDR3 length: 15 amino acids. The CDR3 is CASRLFREKNTEAFF. Here the CDR3 DNA reads TGTGCCAGCAGATTATTCAGGGAGAAGAACACTGAAGCTTTCTTT.

The table lists this clonotype with many counts. The J gene is TRBJ1-1, the V gene TRBV4-1; D is uncertain. V lost 2 bases and J lost 1, with 11 bases in between. CDR1 MGHRA and CDR2 YSYEKL come from the germline V gene. This CDR3 is built from 15 residues. The CDR3 loop is CASSQSRIGNTEAFF. The DNA of the CDR3 is TGCGCCAGCAGCCAATCCCGGATTGGGAACACTGAAGCTTTCTTT.

The gene calls are TRBV11-1 and TRBJ2-5; 9 bases align to TRBD2. V trimming: 1 base; J trimming: 5 bases; junction bases outside the gene matches: 14. Germline assignment: CDR1 SGHAT and CDR2 FQDESV (reference sequence). This CDR3 comprises 18 residues. The CDR3 DNA follows: TGTGCCAGCAGCTTAGGAGGTAGCGGGAGCGGCCGGCGGGAGACCCAGTACTTC. Its translation is CASSLGGSGSGRRETQYF. Variable domain in full (rest from reference TRBV11-1 and TRBJ2-5): EAEVAQSPRYKITEKSQAVAFWCDPISGHATLYWYRQILGQGPELLVQFQDESVVDDSQLPKDRFSAERLKGVDSTLKIQPAELGDSAMYLCASSLGGSGSGRRETQYFGPGTRLLVL.

The chain employs TRBV30 and TRBJ2-6; D is unclear. Germline CDR1 and CDR2: GTSNPN and SVGIG (reference sequence). V lost 5 bases and J lost 2, with 4 bases in between. This CDR3 comprises 12 residues. In nucleotides, the CDR3 is TGTGCCTGGGGGGCTGGGGCCAACGTCCTGACTTTC. Its protein product is CAWGAGANVLTF.

V is TRBV6-1 and J is TRBJ2-7; D is unclear. Germline-derived CDR1 and CDR2 are MNHNS and SASEGT. The CDR3 is made up of 12 amino acids. V lost 7 bases, J lost 6 bases, and 13 bases lay in between. The CDR3 here is CASTNRVTEQYF. For the CDR3, the DNA is TGTGCCAGCACAAACCGGGTTACCGAGCAGTACTTC.

This clonotype was counted at least ten times. V usage is TRBV12-3 or TRBV12-4 and J usage is TRBJ1-2; D is uncertain. The CDR3 extends over 13 amino acids. The germline V and J ends were trimmed by 2 bases and 2 bases, with 6 bases remaining between them. CDR3 nucleotides: TGTGCCAGCAGTTTAATGGGAAACTATGGCTACACCTTC. Amino acid sequence: CASSLMGNYGYTF.

There are many counts of this clonotype. The genes are TRBV6-5 and TRBJ1-2; perhaps TRBD1 as D (5 bases). Germline V gives CDR1 MNHEY, CDR2 SVGAGI. CDR3 size: 13 residues. Deletions cut 2 bases from V and 7 bases from J, with 11 bases between. In nucleotides, the CDR3 is TGTGCCAGCAGTTACGAGGGGTACAGTGGCTACACCTTC. Residues: CASSYEGYSGYTF.

This chain joins TRBV27 and TRBJ1-5; D gene uncertain. The CDR3 is 15 residues long. Germline loops: CDR1 MNHEY, CDR2 SMNVEV (reference sequence). V lost 2 bases to trimming and J lost 7 bases, with 15 bases between them. CDR3 amino acids: CASSLSPREGQPQHF. The DNA of the CDR3 is TGTGCCAGCAGTTTAAGCCCCCGGGAGGGACAGCCCCAGCATTTT.

On this clonotype: One junction end does not reproduce the germline sequence, and a read error may be involved. The CDR3 DNA sequence: TGTGCCAGCAGAAGGACAGGGATCCTCGAGGAGCGCTTC. Protein product: CASRRTGILEERF. The rearrangement uses TRBV6-1 and TRBJ2-7, with 8 bases identical to TRBD1. CDR1 is MNHNS, CDR2 SASEGT, per germline. The CDR3 sequence is 13 residues long.

As for this clonotype: Possible read error: a much larger clone is one base away. The conserved phenylalanine or tryptophan normally closing the CDR3 is absent here, so this likely arose from a read error. J is TRBJ1-1 and V is TRBV27, with 9 bases aligning to TRBD1. Germline-derived CDR1 and CDR2 are MNHEY and SMNVEV (reference sequence). The CDR3 runs to 14 residues. V shed 5 bases and J 5 bases; nucleotides not matched to a gene: 6. The CDR3 protein is CASSGDREGTEAFL. The CDR3, as DNA: TGTGCCAGCAGTGGGGACAGGGAAGGAACTGAAGCTTTCCTT.

This clonotype has ten or more counts. The chain uses TRBV10-3 and TRBJ2-5; either TRBD1 or TRBD2 may supply D (5 bases each). This CDR3 has 13 residues. V was shortened by 6 bases and J by 2 bases, with 10 bases between the two germline ends. The germline CDR1 and CDR2 sequences are ENHRY and SYGVKD. CDR3 loop: CAISRDQQETQYF. The CDR3 coding sequence is TGTGCCATCAGCCGGGACCAGCAAGAGACCCAGTACTTC.